Below are 26 T cell receptor beta chains sequenced from a single sample in a study of blood T cell repertoires in COVID-19. Data came from immunoSEQ multiplex PCR; TCRdb stores just in-frame clones and leaves some out. The sample has roughly 90,000 clones, around 90% seen once. The sample was peripheral blood. These receptor sequences come from a man aged 50 to 59 with acute or convalescent COVID-19.

The gene calls are TRBV11-3 and TRBJ2-5; D is ambiguous. Germline CDR1 SGHNT, CDR2 YENEEA. The CDR3 covers 14 residues. Trimming pared 1 base from V and 1 base from J, leaving 7 bases between. For the CDR3, the DNA is TGTGCCAGCAGCTTAGGAGACACCCAAGAGACCCAGTACTTC. It encodes CASSLGDTQETQYF.

This clone was seen just once. The J gene is TRBJ1-5, the V gene TRBV7-2, with 7 nucleotides matching TRBD1. CDR3 size: 15 residues. The V gene end was trimmed by 5 bases and the J gene end by 6 bases; junction bases not matched to a gene: 10. CDR1 SGHTA and CDR2 FQGNSA come from the germline V gene. CDR3 sequence (DNA): TGTGCCAGCAGCCCGCCCGGGACAGTCGGTCAGCCCCAGCATTTT. Translation: CASSPPGTVGQPQHF.

The V and J genes are TRBV6-5 and TRBJ1-5; no clear D. Trimming shortened V by 7 bases and J by 0 bases, and 13 bases separated the two germline ends. This CDR3 comprises 15 residues. In germline, CDR1 is MNHEY, CDR2 SVGAGI. CDR3 sequence (DNA): TGTGCCAGCAAGGACTATGGAAATAGCAATCAGCCCCAGCATTTT. It codes for CASKDYGNSNQPQHF.

The rearrangement joins TRBV7-9 to TRBJ2-1; 12 bases agree with TRBD2. V lost 7 bases and J lost 6; bases outside the gene matches: 4. This CDR3 spans 14 amino acids. CDR1 is SEHNR and CDR2 is FQNEAQ in the germline V gene (reference sequence). This chain's CDR3 is CASKLAGGFNEQFF. In nucleotides, the CDR3 is TGTGCCAGCAAACTAGCGGGGGGATTCAATGAGCAGTTCTTC.

V and J are TRBV18 and TRBJ2-1; D is uncertain. The CDR3 consists of 17 residues. The germline V gene has CDR1 KGHSH and CDR2 LQKENI. Trimming shortened V by 0 bases and J by 0 bases, and 12 bases separated the two germline ends. The chain's CDR3 is CASSPPKTKSSYNEQFF. The CDR3 coding sequence is TGTGCCAGCTCACCACCGAAGACAAAGAGCTCCTACAATGAGCAGTTCTTC.

The rearrangement uses TRBV11-2 and TRBJ1-2; D gene unclear. Germline V gene sequence: CDR1 SGHAT, CDR2 FQNNGV. This CDR3 spans 13 amino acids. The germline V and J ends were trimmed by 3 bases and 4 bases, with 9 bases remaining between them. In DNA, the CDR3 is TGTGCCAGCAGCTTTGACACTTTCTATGGCTACACCTTC. It specifies CASSFDTFYGYTF.

V gene TRBV10-1 combines with J gene TRBJ2-2; 12 bases fit TRBD2. Germline lookup yields CDR1 WNHNN and CDR2 SYGVQD (reference sequence). This CDR3 is built from 16 residues. Trimming cost V 6 bases and J 2 bases; bases outside gene matches: 4. CDR3 in DNA: TGCGCCAGCAGCTTGGGACTAGCGGGCAACACCGGGGAGCTGTTTTTT. Translated, it gives CASSLGLAGNTGELFF.

CDR3 sequence reads: CASSPERAGEQYV. The CDR3 DNA reads TGTGCCAGCTCACCCGAACGGGCGGGGGAGCAGTACGTC. The chain is built from TRBV18 and TRBJ2-7, with a possible D match to TRBD2 (6 bases). Trimming cost V 3 bases and J 7 bases, with 13 bases left between them. The CDR3 runs to 13 residues. CDR1 and CDR2 (germline): KGHSH, LQKENI.

The chain is built from TRBV5-1 and TRBJ2-6; D is unclear. V shed 4 bases and J shed 0 bases, with 8 bases lying between them. The CDR3 is 15 residues long. Germline V gene sequence: CDR1 SGHRS, CDR2 YFSETQ. The CDR3 bases are TGCGCCAGCAGCCTCAGGTCCTCTGGGGCCAACGTCCTGACTTTC. Translation: CASSLRSSGANVLTF.

The chain combines TRBV19 with TRBJ1-1, with TRBD1 identical over 8 bases. V gave up 5 bases and J gave up 3 bases; unmatched junction bases: 11. The germline CDR1 and CDR2 sequences are LNHDA and SQIVND (reference sequence). The CDR3 consists of 16 residues. CDR3 loop: CASSGGTGQLYTEAFF. The CDR3 nucleotides are TGTGCCAGTAGTGGGGGGACAGGTCAACTTTACACTGAAGCTTTCTTT. The whole variable domain, filled in from reference TRBV19 and TRBJ1-1, reads DGGITQSPKYLFRKEGQNVTLSCEQNLNHDAMYWYRQDPGQGLRLIYYSQIVNDFQKGDIAEGYSVSREKKESFPLTVTSAQKNPTAFYLCASSGGTGQLYTEAFFGQGTRLTVV.

This chain links TRBV27 with TRBJ2-2; D unclear. CDR3 length: 17 residues. Trimming took 8 bases from V and 7 from J, leaving 26 bases between them. The V gene's germline CDR1 is MNHEY and CDR2 SMNVEV (reference sequence). The CDR3 bases are TGTGCCAGCTCCCGGAGAAGAGCAGTTCCCGGAAGCGGGGAGCTGTTTTTT. Protein sequence: CASSRRRAVPGSGELFF.

V usage is TRBV3-1 (or the pseudogene TRBV3-2) and J usage is TRBJ2-3, with D uncertain. The germline CDR1 and CDR2 sequences are LGHDT and YNNKEL (reference sequence). V was trimmed by 5 bases and J by 8 bases, leaving 8 bases between them. This CDR3 has 11 amino acids. As DNA, the CDR3 is TGTGCCAGCAGCGCCGGGTCTACGCAGTATTTT. Amino acids: CASSAGSTQYF.

This chain connects TRBV6-5 to TRBJ1-2; perhaps TRBD1 as D (5 bases). CDR3 length equals 12 residues. Germline V gene sequence: CDR1 MNHEY, CDR2 SVGAGI. Between the trimmed V and J ends, which lost 7 bases and 6 bases, there was a span of 12 bases. The CDR3 nucleotides read TGTGCCAGCACCCAGGGAGGCGATGGCTACACCTTC. Encoded protein: CASTQGGDGYTF.

V and J are TRBV29-1 and TRBJ1-4, with 9 bases aligning to TRBD1. V shed 7 bases and J 3 bases; nucleotides not matched to a gene: 3. The CDR3 is 13 amino acids. Germline lookup yields CDR1 SQVTM and CDR2 ANQGSEA. The CDR3 loop reads CSARQGANEKLFF. As DNA, the CDR3 is TGCAGCGCACGACAGGGGGCTAATGAAAAACTGTTTTTT.

V is TRBV5-6 and J is TRBJ2-5; TRBD1 matches at 9 bases. Per the germline V gene, CDR1 is SGHDT and CDR2 is YYEEEE. This CDR3 has 11 amino acids. V lost 0 bases, J lost 12 bases, and 0 bases stayed unmatched. The CDR3 DNA follows: TGTGCCAGCAGCTTGGGGGACAGGGAGTACTTC. Protein: CASSLGDREYF.

DNA for the CDR3: TGTGCCAGCAGCGCCGGCACAGGTACCGGGGAGCTGTTTTTT. Translating gives CASSAGTGTGELFF. The chain joins TRBV5-4 to TRBJ2-2, with TRBD1 as a possible D gene (5 bases). Per the germline V gene, CDR1 is SGHNT and CDR2 is YYREEE (reference sequence). With 4 bases removed from V and 5 bases from J, the gap between germline ends came to 12 bases. The CDR3 is 14 amino acids.

The J gene is TRBJ1-1, the V gene TRBV6-5; 8 bases map to TRBD1. CDR1 is MNHEY, CDR2 SVGAGI, per germline. J was trimmed by 5 bases and V by 10 bases; bases with no gene match: 9. This CDR3 spans 13 amino acids. CDR3 protein: CATTDRAWTEAFF. CDR3 DNA sequence: TGTGCCACCACGGACAGGGCGTGGACTGAAGCTTTCTTT.

The V call is TRBV3-1 (or the pseudogene TRBV3-2), the J call TRBJ2-3, with 7 bases fitting TRBD2. V lost 3 bases, J lost 1 base, and 7 bases stayed unmatched. This CDR3 has 16 amino acids. Germline V gives CDR1 LGHDT, CDR2 YNNKEL (reference sequence). The CDR3 is CASSHTGGNGTDTQYF. The CDR3 DNA reads as TGTGCCAGCAGCCACACGGGGGGTAACGGCACAGATACGCAGTATTTT.

The V call is TRBV27, the J call TRBJ1-4; D ambiguous. From germline, CDR1 is MNHEY and CDR2 SMNVEV (reference sequence). V shed 3 bases and J shed 7 bases, with 6 bases lying between them. CDR3 size: 12 residues. The CDR3 region is CASSFPGEKLFF. CDR3 sequence (DNA): TGTGCCAGCAGTTTCCCGGGTGAAAAACTGTTTTTT.

The V call is TRBV7-8, the J call TRBJ1-2; the D is unclear. The CDR3 covers 16 residues. Deletions cut 1 base from V and 2 bases from J, with 14 bases between. In germline, CDR1 is SGHVS, CDR2 FQNEAQ. This CDR3 is CASSLGPDYPNYGYTF. The CDR3 coding sequence is TGTGCCAGCAGCTTAGGGCCCGACTACCCAAACTATGGCTACACCTTC.

The chain is built from TRBV5-8 and TRBJ2-5; no definite D call. Germline V gene data show CDR1 as SGHTS and CDR2 as YDEGEE. With 1 base removed from V and 3 bases from J, the gap between germline ends came to 13 bases. The CDR3 spans 15 residues. CDR3 protein: CASSLYGGTEETQYF. The CDR3 DNA follows: TGTGCCAGCAGCTTGTACGGCGGAACGGAAGAGACCCAGTACTTC.

V and J are TRBV4-3 and TRBJ1-2; tentatively, D is TRBD1 (5 bases). CDR1 and CDR2 (germline): LGHNA, YSLEER. Deletions cut 0 bases from V and 4 bases from J, with 12 bases between. The CDR3 has 15 residues. This CDR3 is CASSQDSSGSYGYTF. The CDR3 DNA reads as TGCGCCAGCAGCCAAGACTCGTCAGGGTCCTATGGCTACACCTTC.

The chain recombines TRBV5-4 with TRBJ2-5; 9 bases are a match to TRBD2. The V and J ends lost 4 bases and 6 bases, in that order; junction bases with no gene match: 7. CDR3 length: 14 residues. Germline V gene lookup returns CDR1 SGHNT and CDR2 YYREEE (reference sequence). CDR3 sequence (DNA): TGTGCCAGCAGCACCGCGGGGGGGGTACAGACCCAGTACTTC. Translating it yields CASSTAGGVQTQYF.

This clone was seen only once. This chain connects TRBV13 to TRBJ2-5; the match to TRBD2 covers 7 bases. Germline trimming cut 6 bases from V and 0 bases from J; bases unmatched to any gene: 10. This CDR3 region has 16 residues. Germline values: CDR1 PRHDT, CDR2 FYEKMQ (reference sequence). The CDR3 nucleotides are TGTGCCAGCAGTTCCCGGGACTACCAGTACCAAGAGACCCAGTACTTC. This sequence encodes CASSSRDYQYQETQYF.

V is TRBV19 and J is TRBJ1-5; D uncertain. Trimming removed 3 bases from V and 1 base from J, with 13 bases in between. CDR1 is LNHDA and CDR2 is SQIVND in the germline V gene (reference sequence). CDR3 length equals 16 residues. CDR3 residues: CASSILAGVSNQPQHF. The CDR3 nucleotides read TGTGCCAGTAGTATCCTGGCCGGGGTGAGCAATCAGCCCCAGCATTTT.

The chain employs TRBV6-6 and TRBJ2-2; 9 nucleotides match TRBD2. V dropped 7 bases and J dropped 3; count of bases not matched to a gene: 3. CDR1 is MNHNY and CDR2 is SVGAGI in the germline V gene (reference sequence). CDR3 length equals 14 residues. The DNA of the CDR3 is TGTGCCAGCAAATTAGCGGGAGACACCGGGGAGCTGTTTTTT. This sequence encodes CASKLAGDTGELFF.